What follows are 8 T cell receptor beta chains derived from one specimen sequenced in a study of cytomegalovirus exposure and HLA in healthy donors. This PCR relied on a set of 60 Vbeta primers and 13 Jbeta primers. Profiling relied on immunoSEQ multiplex PCR, and the TCRdb table lists in-frame clones only, not all of them. The sample has approximately 120,000 clones, around 77% seen once. Sequenced material: PBMCs. The source of these receptors is a man in his fifties or sixties in good health and CMV-seronegative.

The gene calls are TRBV2 and TRBJ1-5; 8 bases match TRBD1. The junction had 1 base not matched to a gene; V was cut back by 7 bases and J by 2 bases. CDR3 size: 13 residues. In germline, CDR1 is SNHLY, CDR2 FYNNEI. CDR3 DNA sequence: TGTGCCAGCAAGGGACAGGGCAATCAGCCCCAGCATTTT. Translating it yields CASKGQGNQPQHF.

This clone was recorded a few times. V usage is TRBV10-3 and J usage is TRBJ2-7, with 8 bases identical to TRBD2. V was clipped by 6 bases and J by 0 bases; unmatched bases: 7. CDR1 and CDR2 from the germline V gene are ENHRY and SYGVKD. This CDR3 has 15 amino acids. Here the CDR3 reads CAIRDPAGGSYEQYF. CDR3 nucleotides: TGTGCCATCAGGGACCCGGCGGGAGGCTCCTACGAGCAGTACTTC.

This chain joins TRBV28 and TRBJ2-5; 9 nucleotides line up with TRBD1. Germline CDR1 reads MDHEN; CDR2 reads SYDVKM. There are 14 residues in the CDR3. V lost 5 bases and J lost 3; bases outside the gene matches: 4. In DNA, the CDR3 is TGTGCCAGCAGTCGGGACAGGGAGGAAGAGACCCAGTACTTC. Translating it yields CASSRDREEETQYF.

This chain connects TRBV6-4 to TRBJ2-2; D might be TRBD1 (6 bases). V was cut by 6 bases and J by 7 bases, with 18 bases left in between. The CDR3 is made up of 15 amino acids. CDR1 and CDR2 from the germline V gene are MRHNA and SNTAGT. CDR3 residues: CASSPSGHKFGELFF. CDR3 sequence (DNA): TGTGCCAGCAGCCCCTCGGGACATAAGTTCGGGGAGCTGTTTTTT.

The gene calls are TRBV11-2 and TRBJ2-1; maybe TRBD2 (7 bases). The V and J ends lost 4 bases and 5 bases respectively, with 18 bases between them. CDR1 SGHAT and CDR2 FQNNGV come from the germline V gene. This CDR3 has 16 residues. Here the CDR3 DNA reads TGTGCCAGCAGCTCCCACGGCGGGGGCGTAAACAATGAGCAGTTCTTC. This sequence encodes CASSSHGGGVNNEQFF. Drawing the rest from reference TRBV11-2 and TRBJ2-1, the complete variable domain is EAGVAQSPRYKIIEKRQSVAFWCNPISGHATLYWYQQILGQGPKLLIQFQNNGVVDDSQLPKDRFSAERLKGVDSTLKIQPAKLEDSAVYLCASSSHGGGVNNEQFFGPGTRLTVL.

The chain carries TRBV5-1 and TRBJ2-1; 9 nucleotides line up with TRBD1. Trimming took 4 bases from V and 0 from J; bases not matched to a gene: 2. This CDR3 comprises 15 residues. In germline, CDR1 is SGHRS, CDR2 YFSETQ. The CDR3 DNA reads TGCGCCAGCAGCCCGGGACAGGGCTCCTACAATGAGCAGTTCTTC. As protein: CASSPGQGSYNEQFF.

J is TRBJ2-1 and V is TRBV18, with D possibly matching TRBD2 (6 bases). Looked up from germline, CDR1 is KGHSH and CDR2 is LQKENI. The CDR3 is 15 amino acids. V lost 0 bases, J lost 6 bases, and 12 bases lay in between. The CDR3 sequence: CASSPPSGASNEQFF. CDR3 coding DNA: TGTGCCAGCTCACCACCATCGGGAGCGAGCAATGAGCAGTTCTTC. Together with reference TRBV18 and TRBJ2-1, the CDR3 gives the full variable domain: NAGVMQNPRHLVRRRGQEARLRCSPMKGHSHVYWYRQLPEEGLKFMVYLQKENIIDESGMPKERFSAEFPKEGPSILRIQQVVRGDSAAYFCASSPPSGASNEQFFGPGTRLTVL.

The chain uses TRBV30 and TRBJ2-7, with D perhaps matching TRBD2 (6 bases). This CDR3 region has 15 residues. V was cut by 3 bases and J by 6 bases, with 21 bases left in between. Germline V lookup: CDR1 GTSNPN, CDR2 SVGIG (reference sequence). CDR3 loop: CAWRRGGASTGEQYF. The CDR3 DNA is TGTGCCTGGAGGCGGGGCGGTGCTTCGACTGGCGAGCAGTACTTC. Variable domain in full (rest from reference TRBV30 and TRBJ2-7): SQTIHQWPATLVQPVGSPLSLECTVEGTSNPNLYWYRQAAGRGLQLLFYSVGIGQISSEVPQNLSASRPQDRQFILSSKKLLLSDSGFYLCAWRRGGASTGEQYFGPGTRLTVT.